This T cell receptor (beta chain) came from a study of blood T cell repertoires in COVID-19. In the study overall: From the United States, Italy and Spain came samples of acute and convalescent COVID-19. PBMCs, B-cell-depleted T cells, or T cells provided the cDNA or gDNA that made up the material.

Original data processing: Reference gene primers were amplified, and this amplification served to estimate nucleated cell counts. The table came from immunoSEQ multiplex PCR; TCRdb's copy has only in-frame clones and leaves some out. The V and J calls and clone size come from that table; D and trimming were worked out from the DNA. The sample has over 150,000 clones, around 84% seen once. Germline CDR1 is MNHEY and CDR2 is SVGAGI. CDR3 length: 15 amino acids. Trimming stripped 6 bases from V and 9 bases from J, with 21 bases between. This TCR was sampled from a man aged 50 or older with active or convalescent COVID-19. The source material was peripheral blood. The rearrangement links TRBV6-5 to TRBJ2-1; no firm D call. Here the CDR3 reads CASRSQRPQTGEQFF. As DNA, the CDR3 is TGTGCCAGCAGATCACAACGTCCCCAAACGGGTGAGCAGTTCTTC.